This entry lists 30 T cell receptor beta chains sequenced from one sample in a study of shared clonotypes between healthy human individuals. Data came from immunoSEQ multiplex PCR; TCRdb stores just in-frame clones and leaves some out. Among some 2,100,000 clones, nearly 97% were seen once, and the ten largest hold approximately 0.13%. Sequenced input: naive CD4+ T cells sorted from blood. Specified subset: CD45RA+ positively selected. Receptors originate from a man between 18 and 29 years old in good health.

On this clone itself: Other DNA sequences in the sample encode the same CDR3. This chain links TRBV2 with TRBJ1-5; no definite D call. Germline V gene lookup returns CDR1 SNHLY and CDR2 FYNNEI. Between the trimmed V and J ends, which lost 1 base and 7 bases, there was a span of 5 bases. This CDR3 region has 12 residues. The CDR3 is CASSEGVQPQHF. In DNA form, the CDR3 reads TGTGCCAGCAGTGAAGGGGTCCAGCCCCAGCATTTT.

This clone was detected only once. The chain uses TRBV18 and TRBJ2-7; 9 nucleotides align to TRBD1. This CDR3 is built from 14 residues. The junction had 4 bases not matched to a gene; V was cut back by 4 bases and J by 3 bases. Germline CDR1 reads KGHSH; CDR2 reads LQKENI. DNA of the CDR3: TGTGCCAGCTCACTACAGGGGGCTATCTACGAGCAGTACTTC. The encoded protein is CASSLQGAIYEQYF.

This clone has only one observation. This chain joins TRBV19 and TRBJ1-5, with a possible D match to TRBD1 (5 bases). There are 14 residues in the CDR3. Trimming shortened V by 6 bases and J by 9 bases, and 18 bases separated the two germline ends. The germline V gene encodes CDR1 LNHDA and CDR2 SQIVND (reference sequence). CDR3 region: CASSISAPGGPQHF. CDR3 nucleotide sequence: TGTGCCAGTAGCATATCGGCCCCTGGGGGGCCCCAGCATTTT.

V gene TRBV5-1 combines with J gene TRBJ2-7, with TRBD1 matching 7 bases. V was pared by 4 bases and J by 6 bases, with 7 bases of the junction left unmatched. The CDR3 is made up of 13 amino acids. The germline V gene encodes CDR1 SGHRS and CDR2 YFSETQ. Here the CDR3 reads CASSLGQAAEQYF. CDR3 DNA: TGCGCCAGCAGCCTCGGACAGGCTGCCGAGCAGTACTTC.

A note on this clone: This same CDR3 is encoded by further DNA sequences in the sample. The V and J genes are TRBV28 and TRBJ1-4; D is uncertain. The CDR3 totals 15 residues. Trimming stripped 2 bases from V and 0 bases from J, with 7 bases between. CDR1 MDHEN and CDR2 SYDVKM come from the germline V gene. The CDR3 loop reads CASSLRQATNEKLFF. In DNA, the CDR3 is TGTGCCAGCAGTTTACGTCAGGCAACTAATGAAAAACTGTTTTTT.

The chain recombines TRBV27 with TRBJ1-6, with 9 bases fitting TRBD1. The CDR3 loop spans 15 amino acids. CDR1 and CDR2 (germline): MNHEY, SMNVEV (reference sequence). V lost 4 bases to trimming and J lost 7 bases; unmatched junction nucleotides: 5. CDR3 protein: CASSSGTGMNSPLHF. The CDR3 coding sequence is TGTGCCAGCAGTTCCGGGACAGGGATGAATTCACCCCTCCACTTT.

The CDR3 here is CASSETGGTRQPQHF. As DNA, the CDR3 is TGCGCCAGCAGTGAGACAGGGGGTACTCGGCAGCCCCAGCATTTT. The chain uses TRBV10-2 and TRBJ1-5; TRBD1 agrees at 8 bases. Germline V gives CDR1 WSHSY, CDR2 SAAADI. The CDR3 contains 15 residues. J gave up 7 bases and V 2 bases, and 7 bases lay outside the gene matches.

The chain joins TRBV7-9 to TRBJ1-2; tentative D call: TRBD1 (6 bases). Between the trimmed V and J ends, which lost 5 bases and 4 bases, there was a span of 17 bases. The CDR3 sequence is 15 residues long. Germline values: CDR1 SEHNR, CDR2 FQNEAQ (reference sequence). CDR3 sequence reads: CASSPLGARGYGYTF. CDR3 sequence (DNA): TGTGCCAGCAGCCCATTGGGGGCGCGGGGCTATGGCTACACCTTC.

The V and J genes are TRBV28 and TRBJ1-5; TRBD1 is a possible D gene (5 bases). V shed 7 bases and J shed 1 base, with 14 bases lying between them. CDR3 length: 15 residues. The germline V gene has CDR1 MDHEN and CDR2 SYDVKM. The CDR3 reads CASILGGVSNQPQHF. DNA for the CDR3: TGTGCCAGCATCCTGGGAGGGGTGAGCAATCAGCCCCAGCATTTT.

This chain connects TRBV5-1 to TRBJ2-7; 10 positions match TRBD1. Trimming removed 4 bases from V and 6 bases from J; junction bases left unmatched: 10. Per germline, CDR1 SGHRS and CDR2 YFSETQ. CDR3 size: 15 residues. CDR3 loop: CASSGRTGGNSEQYF. Written as DNA, the CDR3 is TGCGCCAGCAGCGGACGGACAGGGGGGAACTCCGAGCAGTACTTC.

For this clone: Other DNA sequences in this sample translate to the same CDR3. The V gene is TRBV19, the J gene TRBJ1-1; 9 nucleotides match TRBD1. The junction had 3 bases not matched to a gene; V was cut back by 6 bases and J by 4 bases. The germline CDR1 and CDR2 sequences are LNHDA and SQIVND (reference sequence). CDR3 length: 13 residues. In DNA, the CDR3 is TGTGCCAGTAGGGGACAGGGTGGCACTGAAGCTTTCTTT. Its translation: CASRGQGGTEAFF.

The rearrangement joins TRBV4-1 to TRBJ1-5, with 8 nucleotides matching TRBD1. Trimming removed 0 bases from V and 3 bases from J; junction bases left unmatched: 13. The germline V gene encodes CDR1 MGHRA and CDR2 YSYEKL. The CDR3 has 19 amino acids. CDR3 protein: CASSQDAPPQGANNQPQHF. CDR3 nucleotide sequence: TGCGCCAGCAGCCAAGATGCCCCGCCGCAGGGGGCGAACAATCAGCCCCAGCATTTT.

The gene calls are TRBV25-1 and TRBJ1-1; possibly TRBD1 for D (6 bases). The CDR3 runs 16 residues. Between the trimmed V and J ends, which lost 4 bases and 1 base, there was a span of 16 bases. Germline assignment: CDR1 MGHDK and CDR2 SYGVNS. In nucleotides, the CDR3 is TGTGCCAGCAGTGGCTTCAAGGGGGGAGGGAACACTGAAGCTTTCTTT. This gives the protein CASSGFKGGGNTEAFF.

V and J are TRBV10-2 and TRBJ1-5; D gene uncertain. The V gene lost 6 bases and the J gene lost 3 bases, with 18 bases spanning the gap. The V gene's germline CDR1 is WSHSY and CDR2 SAAADI. This CDR3 spans 16 amino acids. The CDR3 sequence: CASRLRSGVANQPQHF. The CDR3 coding sequence is TGCGCCAGCAGGTTAAGGAGTGGGGTGGCCAATCAGCCCCAGCATTTT.

This chain links TRBV5-4 with TRBJ2-7; D possibly corresponds to TRBD1 (5 bases). The V gene lost 5 bases and the J gene lost 6 bases, with 21 bases spanning the gap. CDR1 and CDR2 (germline): SGHNT, YYREEE (reference sequence). There are 15 residues in the CDR3. The CDR3 is CASSPRQNQESEQYF. Here the CDR3 DNA reads TGTGCCAGCAGTCCCAGACAGAATCAGGAGTCCGAGCAGTACTTC.

With respect to this clone: The same CDR3 arises from other DNA sequences in this sample as well. This sequence joins TRBV2 and TRBJ1-4; D not resolved. CDR1 and CDR2 from the germline V gene are SNHLY and FYNNEI. The CDR3 is made up of 13 amino acids. The ends were cut back, 4 bases at V and 6 bases at J, with 9 bases in the middle. Here the CDR3 reads CASSGGLYEKLFF. In nucleotides, the CDR3 is TGTGCCAGCAGTGGTGGGTTATATGAAAAACTGTTTTTT.

The chain links TRBV7-2 to TRBJ2-7; D gene ambiguous. The ends were cut back, 5 bases at V and 6 bases at J, with 11 bases in the middle. The CDR3 totals 12 residues. Per germline, CDR1 SGHTA and CDR2 FQGNSA. The CDR3, as DNA: TGTGCCAGCAGCCCTGCTAGGGCCGAGCAGTACTTC. Its translation is CASSPARAEQYF.

This chain connects TRBV5-1 to TRBJ2-1; 7 bases fit TRBD2. Losses at the gene ends were 2 bases for V and 8 bases for J; bases not matched to a gene: 10. This CDR3 contains 15 residues. Germline lookup yields CDR1 SGHRS and CDR2 YFSETQ. Here the CDR3 DNA reads TGCGCCAGCAGCTTAGGGACTATAGAGTATGATGAGCAGTTCTTC. Its protein is CASSLGTIEYDEQFF.

The rearrangement joins TRBV5-6 to TRBJ1-2; TRBD1 aligns across 7 bases. V shed 0 bases, J shed 6 bases, and the junction held 2 bases outside the gene matches. Looked up from germline, CDR1 is SGHDT and CDR2 is YYEEEE. The CDR3 spans 13 residues. CDR3 residues: CASSLGGGDGYTF. As DNA, the CDR3 is TGTGCCAGCAGCTTGGGAGGGGGCGATGGCTACACCTTC.

The chain joins TRBV28 to TRBJ2-3; D tentatively reads TRBD1 or TRBD2 (6 bases each). The CDR3 runs to 15 residues. V lost 7 bases and J 0 bases, leaving 14 bases between the germline ends. Germline V gene sequence: CDR1 MDHEN, CDR2 SYDVKM. The CDR3 sequence: CASTPSGASTDTQYF. For the CDR3, the DNA is TGTGCCAGCACCCCTTCGGGGGCTAGCACAGATACGCAGTATTTT.

This clone was picked up one time. Other DNA sequences in the same sample also yield this CDR3. This chain joins TRBV30 and TRBJ1-6, with D perhaps matching TRBD1 (6 bases). Germline CDR1 reads GTSNPN; CDR2 reads SVGIG (reference sequence). Trimming cost V 2 bases and J 7 bases, with 9 bases left between them. There are 13 residues in the CDR3. CDR3 bases: TGTGCCTGGAGTAGCCAGGGGAATTCACCCCTCCACTTT. It specifies CAWSSQGNSPLHF.

The V call is TRBV6-5, the J call TRBJ2-7; no definite D call. V shed 2 bases and J shed 3 bases, with 11 bases lying between them. Germline V gene sequence: CDR1 MNHEY, CDR2 SVGAGI. CDR3 length: 14 residues. In nucleotides, the CDR3 is TGTGCCAGCAGTTACAAGGGTGCAAACTACGAGCAGTACTTC. Encoded protein: CASSYKGANYEQYF.

The rearrangement joins TRBV2 to TRBJ2-7; weak D call: TRBD1 (5 bases). CDR1 and CDR2 from the germline V gene are SNHLY and FYNNEI. V shed 6 bases and J shed 6 bases, with 15 bases lying between them. This CDR3 spans 13 amino acids. CDR3 sequence reads: CASSAYRLSEQYF. The CDR3 region has the DNA TGTGCCAGCAGCGCTTACAGGTTATCCGAGCAGTACTTC. Complete variable domain (other parts from reference TRBV2 and TRBJ2-7): EPEVTQTPSHQVTQMGQEVILRCVPISNHLYFYWYRQILGQKVEFLVSFYNNEISEKSEIFDDQFSVERPDGSNFTLKIRSTKLEDSAMYFCASSAYRLSEQYFGPGTRLTVT.

The V gene is TRBV19, the J gene TRBJ1-1, with D tentatively TRBD1 (5 bases). Germline CDR1 LNHDA, CDR2 SQIVND (reference sequence). Trimming shortened V by 3 bases and J by 5 bases, and 16 bases separated the two germline ends. This CDR3 comprises 15 residues. CDR3 DNA: TGTGCCAGTAGTATTGGGGCGAAAAGGGTAACTGAAGCTTTCTTT. It specifies CASSIGAKRVTEAFF.

This clone was observed a handful of times. The rearrangement links TRBV6-1 to TRBJ1-5, with D maybe TRBD1 (5 bases). Trimming removed 3 bases from V and 7 bases from J, with 16 bases in between. The CDR3 sequence is 15 residues long. Germline V lookup: CDR1 MNHNS, CDR2 SASEGT. CDR3: CASSDGGGVGQPQHF. CDR3 DNA sequence: TGTGCCAGCAGTGACGGGGGTGGTGTGGGGCAGCCCCAGCATTTT.

The V call is TRBV10-2, the J call TRBJ1-5, with D possibly matching TRBD1 (5 bases). With 9 bases removed from V and 1 base from J, the gap between germline ends came to 10 bases. Germline CDR1 is WSHSY and CDR2 is SAAADI. CDR3 length equals 13 residues. CDR3 residues: CASRQWSNQPQHF. CDR3 in DNA: TGCGCCAGTAGACAGTGGAGCAATCAGCCCCAGCATTTT.

The gene calls are TRBV19 and TRBJ2-3; 10 bases fit TRBD2. From germline, CDR1 is LNHDA and CDR2 SQIVND (reference sequence). V was pared by 3 bases and J by 6 bases, with 6 bases of the junction left unmatched. The CDR3 spans 15 residues. The CDR3 here is CASSMERGGSDTQYF. CDR3 coding DNA: TGTGCCAGTAGTATGGAGCGGGGGGGGTCCGATACGCAGTATTTT.

This chain connects TRBV5-6 to TRBJ2-7; D not certain. There are 12 residues in the CDR3. CDR1 SGHDT and CDR2 YYEEEE come from the germline V gene. V lost 4 bases, J lost 3 bases, and 8 bases lay in between. This CDR3 reads CASSAGRYEQYF. CDR3 nucleotide sequence: TGTGCCAGCAGCGCAGGTCGCTACGAGCAGTACTTC.

Comments on this clone: At the DNA level, this CDR3 is encoded by other sequences in the same sample as well. The V call is TRBV6-5, the J call TRBJ1-6, with a weak D call TRBD1 (6 bases). Germline loops: CDR1 MNHEY, CDR2 SVGAGI. The CDR3 sequence is 16 residues long. Deletions cut 3 bases from V and 7 bases from J, with 16 bases between. CDR3 sequence (DNA): TGTGCCAGCAGTTATTACGGACAGAACGGCAATTCACCCCTCCACTTT. This sequence encodes CASSYYGQNGNSPLHF.

This rearrangement joins TRBV10-3 to TRBJ1-2, with 8 bases matching TRBD1. CDR3 length: 13 residues. Per the germline V gene, CDR1 is ENHRY and CDR2 is SYGVKD. The V segment lost 6 bases and the J segment 6 bases; nucleotides outside the gene matches: 6. For the CDR3, the DNA is TGTGCCATCAGACAGGGGGGTTTGGATGGCTACACCTTC. Translating it yields CAIRQGGLDGYTF.